This T cell receptor beta chain derives from a study of blood T cell repertoires in COVID-19. Study overall: PBMCs, B-cell-depleted T cells, or T cells were the source of the cDNA or gDNA that made up the material.

Produced via immunoSEQ multiplex PCR; TCRdb's table is partial and in-frame only. This sample yields around 200,000 clones, of which roughly nine tenths are seen a single time; 9.5% to 13% belongs to the top ten. V lost 4 bases to trimming and J lost 0 bases; unmatched junction nucleotides: 3. The CDR3 is 14 residues long. Germline V CDR1 and CDR2: SGHNT, YYREEE (reference sequence). The genes are TRBV5-4 and TRBJ2-7; 8 nucleotides agree with TRBD2. The material sequenced was peripheral blood. The TCR sequence derives from a woman in her sixties or seventies with COVID-19, enrolled during active disease. The CDR3 protein is CASSDSGISYEQYF. CDR3 bases: TGTGCCAGCAGCGATAGCGGGATCTCCTACGAGCAGTACTTC.